These 11 T cell receptor beta chains came from one sample sequenced in a study of T cells in Graves' hyperthyroidism and ophthalmopathy. The TCR beta CDR3 regions underwent amplification using RNA transcripts as the source. The HTBI primer set was used in a first-round RT-PCR of the TCR CDR3. TCRdb fed the multiplex PCR reads into MiXCR, producing one record per CDR3 protein. The sample shows around 340,000 distinct CDR3 sequences, about 15% of them seen only once. Sequencing used blood. Receptor source: a man aged 25-45 years with Graves' hyperthyroidism.

With respect to this clonotype: An end of the junction differs from the germline gene, which may be a read error. The chain couples TRBV6-1 to TRBJ1-5, with D tentatively TRBD1 (6 bases). The V gene's germline CDR1 is MNHNS and CDR2 SASEGT. The CDR3 totals 14 residues. For the CDR3, the DNA is TGTGCCAGCAGTCATACAGGGCCCAATCAGCCCCAGCGTTTT. Translation gives CASSHTGPNQPQRF.

The chain combines TRBV10-3 with TRBJ1-5; no firm D call. The ends were cut back, 4 bases at V and 4 bases at J, with 8 bases in the middle. The CDR3 has 13 residues. Germline V lookup: CDR1 ENHRY, CDR2 SYGVKD. For the CDR3, the DNA is TGTGCCATCAGTGCGAGGGATAATCAGCCCCAGCATTTT. This translates into CAISARDNQPQHF.

This clonotype came up many times. The chain combines TRBV6-2 or TRBV6-3 with TRBJ2-4; TRBD2 is a possible D gene (6 bases). The CDR3 length is 12 residues. Trimming removed 6 bases from V and 8 bases from J, with 11 bases in between. Germline loops: CDR1 MNHEY, CDR2 SVGEGT. The CDR3 region has the DNA TGTGCCAGCAGACCCACGGGGGACATTCAGTACTTC. Its translation: CASRPTGDIQYF.

This clonotype has just a few counts. This sequence joins TRBV2 and TRBJ2-1, with 8 nucleotides matching TRBD2. Germline values: CDR1 SNHLY, CDR2 FYNNEI. J gave up 6 bases and V 6 bases, and 7 bases lay outside the gene matches. This CDR3 contains 14 residues. This CDR3 is CASRDGRVSNEQFF. The CDR3, as DNA: TGTGCCAGCAGGGACGGGAGGGTTTCCAATGAGCAGTTCTTC.

The sample holds many counts of this clonotype. The chain couples TRBV12-3 or TRBV12-4 to TRBJ2-3, with D perhaps matching TRBD2 (5 bases). There are 19 residues in the CDR3. V lost 5 bases to trimming and J lost 1 base, with 25 bases between them. DNA for the CDR3: TGTGCCAGCAGTCTAATCCGGGGAAAAAGCTGGCGGGGCACAGATACGCAGTATTTT. It translates to CASSLIRGKSWRGTDTQYF.

This clonotype was picked up many times. V is TRBV28 and J is TRBJ2-7; 7 bases map to TRBD1. Germline assignment: CDR1 MDHEN and CDR2 SYDVKM. Unmatched junction bases numbered 10, after V lost 2 bases and J lost 3 bases. The CDR3 is 16 residues long. This chain's CDR3 is CASSLIPPDRSYEQYF. The CDR3 nucleotides are TGTGCCAGCAGTTTAATTCCCCCGGACAGGAGCTACGAGCAGTACTTC.

This clonotype was counted at least ten times. This chain links TRBV27 with TRBJ1-1; D is possibly TRBD1 (5 bases). CDR3 length: 13 residues. Germline-derived CDR1 and CDR2 are MNHEY and SMNVEV (reference sequence). V shed 5 bases and J shed 4 bases, with 11 bases lying between them. The CDR3 DNA reads TGTGCCAGCAGTATTTTTGGGGGCACTGAAGCTTTCTTT. It codes for CASSIFGGTEAFF.

This chain connects TRBV7-3 to TRBJ2-3, with 11 bases that match TRBD2. J gave up 4 bases and V 5 bases, and 5 bases lay outside the gene matches. The germline V gene has CDR1 SGHTA and CDR2 FQGTGA. The CDR3 is 15 amino acids. The CDR3 loop is CASSPTSGRSDTQYF. As DNA, the CDR3 is TGTGCCAGCAGCCCCACTAGCGGGAGATCAGATACGCAGTATTTT.

This chain joins TRBV5-1 and TRBJ1-3; possible D gene TRBD1, 5 bases. Germline CDR1 is SGHRS and CDR2 is YFSETQ. V was cut by 5 bases and J by 0 bases, with 12 bases left in between. The CDR3 sequence is 15 residues long. The CDR3 reads CASSRDGISGNTIYF. Here the CDR3 DNA reads TGCGCCAGCAGTCGGGACGGAATCTCTGGAAACACCATATATTTT.

This clonotype showed up many times. CDR3: CASSAGELFF. The DNA for the CDR3 is TGTGCCAGCAGCGCCGGGGAGCTGTTTTTT. The genes are TRBV13 and TRBJ2-2; no reliable D call. The CDR3 runs 10 residues. The germline CDR1 and CDR2 sequences are PRHDT and FYEKMQ (reference sequence). V gave up 5 bases and J gave up 6 bases, with 1 base separating them.

Turning to this clonotype: In this CDR3 the conserved last residue, phenylalanine or tryptophan, is missing, so a read error is likely. The chain has TRBV6-1 and TRBJ2-5, with 7 bases matching TRBD1. With V trimmed by 6 bases and J by 6 bases, 7 bases remained unmatched. The CDR3 extends over 13 amino acids. Germline-derived CDR1 and CDR2 are MNHNS and SASEGT. The CDR3 DNA reads as TGTGCCAGCAGGGGGACAGTAGCGAAGACCCAGTACTCC. This sequence encodes CASRGTVAKTQYS.